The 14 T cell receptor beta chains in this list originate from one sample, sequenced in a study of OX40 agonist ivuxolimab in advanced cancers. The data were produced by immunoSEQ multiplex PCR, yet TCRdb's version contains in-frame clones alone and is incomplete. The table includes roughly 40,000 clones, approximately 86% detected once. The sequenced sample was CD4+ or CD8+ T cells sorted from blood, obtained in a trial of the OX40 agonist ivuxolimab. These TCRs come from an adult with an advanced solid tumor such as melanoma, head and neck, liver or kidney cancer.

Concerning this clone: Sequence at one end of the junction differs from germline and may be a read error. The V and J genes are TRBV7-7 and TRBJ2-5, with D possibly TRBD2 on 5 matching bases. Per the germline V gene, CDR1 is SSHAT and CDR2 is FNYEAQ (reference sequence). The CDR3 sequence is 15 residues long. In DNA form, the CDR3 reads TGTGCTAGCAGCCCCGGGATGGGCGATGGAGAGACCCAGTACTTC. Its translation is CASSPGMGDGETQYF. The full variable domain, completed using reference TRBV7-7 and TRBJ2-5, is GAGVSQSPRYKVTKRGQDVTLRCDPISSHATLYWYQQALGQGPEFLTYFNYEAQPDKSGLPSDRFSAERPEGSISTLTIQRTEQRDSAMYRCASSPGMGDGETQYFGPGTRLLVL.

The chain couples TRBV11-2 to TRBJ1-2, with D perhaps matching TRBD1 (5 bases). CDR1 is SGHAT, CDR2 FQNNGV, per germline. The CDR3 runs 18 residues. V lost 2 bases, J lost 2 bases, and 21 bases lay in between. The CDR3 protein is CASSLPTVGQGRNYGYTF. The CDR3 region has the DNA TGTGCCAGCAGCTTACCAACAGTGGGCCAGGGTCGAAACTATGGCTACACCTTC.

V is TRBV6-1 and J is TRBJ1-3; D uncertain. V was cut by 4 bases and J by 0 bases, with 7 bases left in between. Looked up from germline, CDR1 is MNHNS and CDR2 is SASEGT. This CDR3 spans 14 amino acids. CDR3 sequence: CASSGQNSGNTIYF. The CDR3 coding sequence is TGTGCCAGCAGTGGACAAAACTCTGGAAACACCATATATTTT.

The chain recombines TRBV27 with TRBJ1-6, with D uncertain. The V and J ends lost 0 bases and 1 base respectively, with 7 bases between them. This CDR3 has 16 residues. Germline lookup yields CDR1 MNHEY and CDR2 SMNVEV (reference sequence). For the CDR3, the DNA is TGTGCCAGCAGTTTATCAGCTGTATCCTATAATTCACCCCTCCACTTT. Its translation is CASSLSAVSYNSPLHF.

In DNA form, the CDR3 reads TGTGCCAGCAGCAATTCGGGGACAGGGTTAAGGATGGGTGAAAAACTGTTTTTT. Translated: CASSNSGTGLRMGEKLFF. V gene TRBV9 combines with J gene TRBJ1-4; 9 nucleotides match TRBD1. The germline CDR1 and CDR2 sequences are SGDLS and YYNGEE. CDR3 length: 18 amino acids. Unmatched junction bases numbered 17, after V lost 4 bases and J lost 7 bases.

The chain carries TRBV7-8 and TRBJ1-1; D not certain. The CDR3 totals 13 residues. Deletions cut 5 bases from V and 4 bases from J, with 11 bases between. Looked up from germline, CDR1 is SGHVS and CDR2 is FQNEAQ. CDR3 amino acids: CASSPWRGTEAFF. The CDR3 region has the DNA TGTGCCAGCAGCCCCTGGCGGGGCACTGAAGCTTTCTTT.

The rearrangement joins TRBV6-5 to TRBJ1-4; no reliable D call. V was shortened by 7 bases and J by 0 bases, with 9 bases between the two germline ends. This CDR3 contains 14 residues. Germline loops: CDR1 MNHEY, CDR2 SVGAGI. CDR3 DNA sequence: TGTGCCAGCAAGCGGGAAGCAACTAATGAAAAACTGTTTTTT. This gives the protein CASKREATNEKLFF.

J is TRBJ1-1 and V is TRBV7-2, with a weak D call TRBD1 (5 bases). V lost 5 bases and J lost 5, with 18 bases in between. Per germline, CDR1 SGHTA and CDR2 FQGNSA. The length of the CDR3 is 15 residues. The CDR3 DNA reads TGTGCCAGCAGCCAGGAGGCAGGGAGAGGGACTGAAGCTTTCTTT. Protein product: CASSQEAGRGTEAFF. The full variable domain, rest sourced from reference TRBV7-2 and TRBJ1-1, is GAGVSQSPSNKVTEKGKDVELRCDPISGHTALYWYRQSLGQGLEFLIYFQGNSAPDKSGLPSDRFSAERTGGSVSTLTIQRTQQEDSAVYLCASSQEAGRGTEAFFGQGTRLTVV.

Written as DNA, the CDR3 is TGTGCCAGCAGAGGGTCTACCTCCGGGGAGCTGTTTTTT. Amino acid sequence: CASRGSTSGELFF. The genes are TRBV7-2 and TRBJ2-2; no reliable D call. There are 13 residues in the CDR3. Germline V gene data show CDR1 as SGHTA and CDR2 as FQGNSA. V lost 6 bases to trimming and J lost 6 bases, with 11 bases between them. Drawing the rest from reference TRBV7-2 and TRBJ2-2, the complete variable domain is GAGVSQSPSNKVTEKGKDVELRCDPISGHTALYWYRQSLGQGLEFLIYFQGNSAPDKSGLPSDRFSAERTGGSVSTLTIQRTQQEDSAVYLCASRGSTSGELFFGEGSRLTVL.

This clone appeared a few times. Here the CDR3 reads CASSQGLGTSGGAGVYNEQFF. The DNA for the CDR3 is TGCGCCAGCAGCCAAGGGTTAGGGACTAGCGGGGGGGCCGGAGTCTACAATGAGCAGTTCTTC. The rearrangement uses TRBV4-3 and TRBJ2-1; 16 bases match TRBD2. This CDR3 has 21 residues. Trimming cost V 1 base and J 3 bases; bases outside gene matches: 12. The V gene's germline CDR1 is LGHNA and CDR2 YSLEER.

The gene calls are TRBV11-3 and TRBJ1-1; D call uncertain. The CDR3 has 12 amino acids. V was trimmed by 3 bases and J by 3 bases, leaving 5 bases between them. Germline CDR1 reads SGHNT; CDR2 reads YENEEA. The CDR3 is CASSFRDTEAFF. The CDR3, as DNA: TGTGCCAGCAGCTTCAGAGACACTGAAGCTTTCTTT.

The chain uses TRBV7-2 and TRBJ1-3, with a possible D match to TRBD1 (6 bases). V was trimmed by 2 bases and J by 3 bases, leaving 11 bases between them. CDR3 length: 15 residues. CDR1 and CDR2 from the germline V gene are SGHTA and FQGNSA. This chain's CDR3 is CASSLTGQLGNTIYF. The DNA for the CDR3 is TGTGCCAGCAGCTTAACAGGGCAACTTGGAAACACCATATATTTT. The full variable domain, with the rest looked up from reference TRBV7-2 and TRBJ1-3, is GAGVSQSPSNKVTEKGKDVELRCDPISGHTALYWYRQSLGQGLEFLIYFQGNSAPDKSGLPSDRFSAERTGGSVSTLTIQRTQQEDSAVYLCASSLTGQLGNTIYFGEGSWLTVV.

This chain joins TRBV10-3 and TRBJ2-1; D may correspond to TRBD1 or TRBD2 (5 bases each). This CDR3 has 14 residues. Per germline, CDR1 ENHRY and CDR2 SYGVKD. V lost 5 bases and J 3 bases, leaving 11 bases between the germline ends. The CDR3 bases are TGTGCCATCAGTCCCGGGACGATCTACAATGAGCAGTTCTTC. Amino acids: CAISPGTIYNEQFF.

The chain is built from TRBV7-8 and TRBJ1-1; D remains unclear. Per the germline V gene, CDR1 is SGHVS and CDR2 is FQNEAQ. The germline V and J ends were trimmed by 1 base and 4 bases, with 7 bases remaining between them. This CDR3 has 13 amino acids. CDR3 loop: CASSLVTATEAFF. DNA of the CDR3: TGTGCCAGCAGCTTAGTCACGGCCACTGAAGCTTTCTTT.